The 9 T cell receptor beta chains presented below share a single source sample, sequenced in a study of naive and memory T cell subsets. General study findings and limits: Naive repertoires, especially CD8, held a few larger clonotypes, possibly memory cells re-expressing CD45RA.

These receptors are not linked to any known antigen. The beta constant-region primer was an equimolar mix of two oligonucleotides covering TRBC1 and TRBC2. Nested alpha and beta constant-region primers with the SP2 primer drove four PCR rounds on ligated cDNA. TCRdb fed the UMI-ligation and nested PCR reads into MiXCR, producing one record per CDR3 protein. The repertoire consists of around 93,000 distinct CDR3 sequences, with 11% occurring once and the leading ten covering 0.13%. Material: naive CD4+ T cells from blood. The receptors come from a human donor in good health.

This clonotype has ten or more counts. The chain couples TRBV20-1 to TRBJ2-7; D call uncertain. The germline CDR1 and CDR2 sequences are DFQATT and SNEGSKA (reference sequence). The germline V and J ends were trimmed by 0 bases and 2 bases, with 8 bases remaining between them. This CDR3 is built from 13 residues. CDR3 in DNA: TGCAGTGCTAGAGAGGGCAACACCTACGAGCAGTACTTC. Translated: CSAREGNTYEQYF.

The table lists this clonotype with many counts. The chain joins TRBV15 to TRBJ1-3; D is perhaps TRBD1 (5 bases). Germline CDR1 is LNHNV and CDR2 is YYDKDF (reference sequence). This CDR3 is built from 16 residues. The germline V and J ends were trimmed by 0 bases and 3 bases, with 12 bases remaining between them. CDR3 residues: CATSRDWRDGGNTIYF. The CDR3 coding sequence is TGTGCCACCAGCAGAGATTGGCGGGACGGTGGAAACACCATATATTTT. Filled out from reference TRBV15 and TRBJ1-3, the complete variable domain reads DAMVIQNPRYQVTQFGKPVTLSCSQTLNHNVMYWYQQKSSQAPKLLFHYYDKDFNNEADTPDNFQSRRPNTSFCFLDIRSPGLGDTAMYLCATSRDWRDGGNTIYFGEGSWLTVV.

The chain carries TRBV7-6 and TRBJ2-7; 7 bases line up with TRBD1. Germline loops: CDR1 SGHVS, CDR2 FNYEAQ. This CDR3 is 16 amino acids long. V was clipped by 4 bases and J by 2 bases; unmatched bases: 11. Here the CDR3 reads CASSSQPVGQTYEQYF. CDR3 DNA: TGTGCCAGCAGCTCCCAACCAGTGGGACAGACCTACGAGCAGTACTTC. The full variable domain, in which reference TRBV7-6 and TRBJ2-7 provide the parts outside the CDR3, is GAGVSQSPRYKVTKRGQDVALRCDPISGHVSLYWYRQALGQGPEFLTYFNYEAQQDKSGLPNDRFSAERPEGSISTLTIQRTEQRDSAMYRCASSSQPVGQTYEQYFGPGTRLTVT.

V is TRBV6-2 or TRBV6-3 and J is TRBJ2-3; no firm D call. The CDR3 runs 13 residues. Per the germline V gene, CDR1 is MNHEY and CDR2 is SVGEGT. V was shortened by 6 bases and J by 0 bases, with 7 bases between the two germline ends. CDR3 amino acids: CASSIPSTDTQYF. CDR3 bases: TGTGCCAGCAGCATCCCCAGCACAGATACGCAGTATTTT.

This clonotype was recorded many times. CDR3 sequence reads: CASSYSKSGAFF. CDR3 DNA sequence: TGTGCCAGCAGTTACTCGAAGAGTGGAGCTTTCTTT. V is TRBV6-2 or TRBV6-3 and J is TRBJ1-1; D is ambiguous. V dropped 0 bases and J dropped 10 bases, with 9 bases sitting between them. The CDR3 runs 12 residues. CDR1 is MNHEY and CDR2 is SVGEGT in the germline V gene.

CDR3 region: CASSIWTGDYGYTF. The CDR3 DNA reads TGTGCCAGCAGTATTTGGACAGGGGACTATGGCTACACCTTC. This chain links TRBV12-3 or TRBV12-4 with TRBJ1-2; 9 nucleotides agree with TRBD1. Trimming at V came to 5 bases and at J to 3 bases, leaving 4 bases not matched to a gene. The CDR3 contains 14 residues.

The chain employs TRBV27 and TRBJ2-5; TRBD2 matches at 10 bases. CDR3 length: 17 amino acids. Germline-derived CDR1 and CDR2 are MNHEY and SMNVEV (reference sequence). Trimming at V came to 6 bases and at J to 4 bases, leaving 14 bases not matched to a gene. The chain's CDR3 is CASRTVHTSGIGETQYF. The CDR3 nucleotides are TGTGCCAGCAGAACAGTCCATACTAGCGGGATCGGAGAGACCCAGTACTTC.

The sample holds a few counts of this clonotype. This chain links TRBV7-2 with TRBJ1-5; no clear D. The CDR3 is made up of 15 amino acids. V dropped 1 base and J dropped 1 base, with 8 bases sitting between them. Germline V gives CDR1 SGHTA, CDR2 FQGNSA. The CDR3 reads CASSLEATSNQPQHF. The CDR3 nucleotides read TGTGCCAGCAGCTTAGAGGCAACCAGCAATCAGCCCCAGCATTTT.

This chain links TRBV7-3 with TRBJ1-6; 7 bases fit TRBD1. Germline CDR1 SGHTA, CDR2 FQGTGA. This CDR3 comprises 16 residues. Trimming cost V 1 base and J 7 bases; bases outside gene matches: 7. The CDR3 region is CASSLRQTGRNSPLHF. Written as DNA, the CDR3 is TGTGCCAGCAGCTTAAGGCAGACAGGGAGGAATTCACCCCTCCACTTT.